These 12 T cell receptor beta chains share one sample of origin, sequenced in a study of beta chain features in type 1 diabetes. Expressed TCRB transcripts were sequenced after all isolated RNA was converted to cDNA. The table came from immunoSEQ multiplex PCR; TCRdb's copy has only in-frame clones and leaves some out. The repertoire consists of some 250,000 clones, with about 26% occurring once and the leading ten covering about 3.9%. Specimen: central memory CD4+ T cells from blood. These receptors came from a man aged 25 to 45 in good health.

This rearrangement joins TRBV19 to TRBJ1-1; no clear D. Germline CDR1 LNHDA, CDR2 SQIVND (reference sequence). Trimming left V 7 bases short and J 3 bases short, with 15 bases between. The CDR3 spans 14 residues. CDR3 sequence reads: CASIAHLGDTEAFF. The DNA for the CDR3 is TGTGCCAGTATCGCACACCTCGGAGACACTGAAGCTTTCTTT.

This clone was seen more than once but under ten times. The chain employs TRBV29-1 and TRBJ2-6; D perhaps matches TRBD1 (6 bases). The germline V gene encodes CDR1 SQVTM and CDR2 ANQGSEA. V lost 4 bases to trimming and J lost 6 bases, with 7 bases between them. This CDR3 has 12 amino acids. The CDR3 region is CSVVGQANVLTF. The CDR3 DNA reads TGCAGCGTTGTGGGACAGGCCAACGTCCTGACTTTC.

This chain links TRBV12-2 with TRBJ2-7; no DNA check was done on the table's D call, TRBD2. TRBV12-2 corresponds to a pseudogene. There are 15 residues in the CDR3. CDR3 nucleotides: TGTGCAAGTCGCGCGGGACTAGCGAGCTCCTACGAGCAGTACTTC. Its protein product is CASRAGLASSYEQYF.

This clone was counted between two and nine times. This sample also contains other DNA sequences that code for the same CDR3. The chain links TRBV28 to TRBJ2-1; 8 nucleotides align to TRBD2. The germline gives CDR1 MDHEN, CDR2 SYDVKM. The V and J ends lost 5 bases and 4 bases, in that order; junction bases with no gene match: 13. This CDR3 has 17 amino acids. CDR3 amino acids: CASSPPLAGSPYNEQFF. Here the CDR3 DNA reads TGTGCCAGCAGTCCACCTTTAGCGGGATCCCCTTACAATGAGCAGTTCTTC.

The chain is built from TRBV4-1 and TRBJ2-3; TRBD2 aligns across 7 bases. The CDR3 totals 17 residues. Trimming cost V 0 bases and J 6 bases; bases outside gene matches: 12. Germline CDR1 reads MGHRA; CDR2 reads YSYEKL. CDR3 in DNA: TGCGCCAGCAGCCAAGATAGCGCGGCGGGAGCGGGGGATACGCAGTATTTT. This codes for CASSQDSAAGAGDTQYF.

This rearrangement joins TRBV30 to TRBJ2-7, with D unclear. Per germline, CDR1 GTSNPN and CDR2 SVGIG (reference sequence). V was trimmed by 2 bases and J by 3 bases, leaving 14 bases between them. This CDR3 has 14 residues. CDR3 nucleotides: TGTGCCTGGAGTTCTTGGGGTGGGAACTACGAGCAGTACTTC. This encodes CAWSSWGGNYEQYF.

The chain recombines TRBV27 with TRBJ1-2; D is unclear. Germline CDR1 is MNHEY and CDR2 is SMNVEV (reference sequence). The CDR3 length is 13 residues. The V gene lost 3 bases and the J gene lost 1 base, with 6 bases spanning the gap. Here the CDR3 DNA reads TGTGCCAGCAGTTTTAACAGTAACTATGGCTACACCTTC. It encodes CASSFNSNYGYTF.

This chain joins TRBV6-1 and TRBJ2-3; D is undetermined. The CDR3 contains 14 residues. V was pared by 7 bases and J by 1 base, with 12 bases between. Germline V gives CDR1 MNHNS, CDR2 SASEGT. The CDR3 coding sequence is TGTGCCAGCAAGGTGGGTCTGGGCACAGATACGCAGTATTTT. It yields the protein CASKVGLGTDTQYF.

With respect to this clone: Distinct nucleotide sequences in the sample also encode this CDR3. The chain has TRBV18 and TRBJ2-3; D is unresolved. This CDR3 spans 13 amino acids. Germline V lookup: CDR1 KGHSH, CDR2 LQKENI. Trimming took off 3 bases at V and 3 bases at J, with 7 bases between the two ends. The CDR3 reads CASSPERTDTQYF. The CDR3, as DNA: TGTGCCAGCTCACCCGAGAGGACAGATACGCAGTATTTT.

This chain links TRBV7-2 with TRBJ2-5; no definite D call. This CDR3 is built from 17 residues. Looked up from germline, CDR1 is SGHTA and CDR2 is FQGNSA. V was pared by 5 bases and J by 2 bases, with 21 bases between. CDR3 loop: CASSPRRPIGPQETQYF. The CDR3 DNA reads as TGTGCCAGCAGCCCCCGACGGCCCATAGGTCCTCAAGAGACCCAGTACTTC.

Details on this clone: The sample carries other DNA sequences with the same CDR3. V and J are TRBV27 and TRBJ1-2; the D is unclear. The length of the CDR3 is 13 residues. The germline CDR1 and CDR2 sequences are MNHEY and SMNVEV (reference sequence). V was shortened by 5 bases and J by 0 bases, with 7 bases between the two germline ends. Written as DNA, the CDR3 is TGTGCCAGCAGTCTTGCAGCTAACTATGGCTACACCTTC. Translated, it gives CASSLAANYGYTF.

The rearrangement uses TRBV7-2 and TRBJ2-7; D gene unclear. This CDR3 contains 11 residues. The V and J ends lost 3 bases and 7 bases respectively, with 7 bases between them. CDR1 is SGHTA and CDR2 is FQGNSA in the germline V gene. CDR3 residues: CASSFAREQYF. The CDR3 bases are TGTGCCAGCAGCTTTGCAAGAGAGCAGTACTTC.